This T cell receptor delta chain was recovered during a study of gamma-delta T cells after stem cell transplantation. CDR1 and CDR2 from the germline V gene are GEAIGNYY and EKD. V lost 0 bases and J lost 0, with 28 bases in between. The CDR3 length is 21 residues. TCRdb reanalysed the RT-PCR reads with CATT. This table holds about 11,000 delta-chain clones, 38% found once. Comments on this clone: Possible read error: a much larger clone is one base away.

This TCR came from a human donor. It is not recorded whose cells these are; they may come from a transplant donor. Specimen: gamma-delta T cells. The V and J genes are TRDV2 and TRDJ1, with TRDD3 as a possible D gene (6 bases). This CDR3 is CACDTWGSGSPPRLYTDKLIF. The CDR3 DNA is TGTGCCTGTGACACCTGGGGATCCGGTTCTCCCCCTCGGCTGTACACCGATAAACTCATCTTT.